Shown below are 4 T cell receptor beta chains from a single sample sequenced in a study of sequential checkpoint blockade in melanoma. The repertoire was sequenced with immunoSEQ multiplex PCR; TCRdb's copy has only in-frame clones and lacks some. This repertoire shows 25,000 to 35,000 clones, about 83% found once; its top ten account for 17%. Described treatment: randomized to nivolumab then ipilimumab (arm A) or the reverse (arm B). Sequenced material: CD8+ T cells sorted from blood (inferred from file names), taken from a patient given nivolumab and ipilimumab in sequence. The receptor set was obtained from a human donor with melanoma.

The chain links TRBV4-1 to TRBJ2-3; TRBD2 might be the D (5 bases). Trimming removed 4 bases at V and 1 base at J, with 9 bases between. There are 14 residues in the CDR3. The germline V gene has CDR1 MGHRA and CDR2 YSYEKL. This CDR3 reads CASSRLTGTDTQYF. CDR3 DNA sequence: TGCGCCAGCAGCCGACTAACAGGCACAGATACGCAGTATTTT.

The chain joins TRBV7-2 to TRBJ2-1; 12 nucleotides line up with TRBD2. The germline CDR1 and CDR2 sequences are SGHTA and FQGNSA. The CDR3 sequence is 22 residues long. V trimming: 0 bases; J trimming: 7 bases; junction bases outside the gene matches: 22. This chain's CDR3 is CASSLAYSSGGAKVHLGNEQFF. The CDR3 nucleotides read TGTGCCAGCAGCTTAGCATATTCTAGCGGGGGGGCTAAAGTCCACCTAGGGAATGAGCAGTTCTTC.

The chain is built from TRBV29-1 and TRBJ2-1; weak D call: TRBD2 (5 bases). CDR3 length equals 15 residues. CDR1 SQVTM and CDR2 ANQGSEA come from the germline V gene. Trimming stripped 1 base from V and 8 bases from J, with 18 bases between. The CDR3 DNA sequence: TGCAGCGTTGAAGGCGGGTCCGGAGAATTCCATGAGCAGTTCTTC. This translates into CSVEGGSGEFHEQFF.

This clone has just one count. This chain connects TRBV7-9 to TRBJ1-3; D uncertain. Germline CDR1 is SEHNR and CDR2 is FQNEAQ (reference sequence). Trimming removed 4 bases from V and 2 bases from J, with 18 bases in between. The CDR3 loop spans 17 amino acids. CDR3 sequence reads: CASSSKGVTRTGNTIYF. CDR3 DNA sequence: TGTGCCAGCAGCTCCAAAGGCGTCACTAGAACTGGAAACACCATATATTTT.